Detailed here is one TCR beta chain. Its binding antigen is unknown. One base away there is no much larger clone; base qualities are not given. This sample is drawn from a study of blood T cell repertoires in COVID-19 (dated by TCRdb to 2020 to 2022). Turning to the overall study: Collaborator samples came from the United States, Italy and Spain and covered acute and convalescent phases of COVID-19. A freely available public database, intended as a resource for researchers studying the immune response to SARS-CoV-2, is where the repertoires were released. Nearly every sample came with metadata listing a de-identified subject ID, COVID-19 status, age in years and sex. Samples came from the ongoing ImmuneRACE study (first 160 participants) plus 1,254 subjects from 6 global collaborators. HLA class I and class II types, where available, came from metadata supplied by the sample provider rather than from assay-based typing. Subjects who had been exposed to COVID-19, were actively infected with it, or had recovered from it provided the deeply sampled blood TCRbeta repertoires that made up the dataset. The material from the prospective study consisted of cDNA or gDNA derived from T cells, B-cell-depleted T cells, or PBMCs.

TCRbeta CDR3 regions were amplified from genomic DNA using the immunoSEQ Assay, a bias-controlled multiplex PCR. Concerning the study's data processing: Nucleated cell counts per sample were estimated from amplification of reference gene primers within the assay. To quantify the absolute abundance of each unique TCRbeta CDR3 rearrangement, sequence reads were collapsed and filtered. For each sample, productive Simpson clonality was calculated as the square root of Simpson's diversity index over productive rearrangements. TCRdb limited this immuneACCESS table to in-frame rearrangements with V and J called. A share of clones is missing; checked studies link under half to unresolved V genes, and the rest is unexplained. V and J calls and clone size are given by that table; D and trimming were obtained from the DNA. In all, the sample holds about 180,000 clones, and 80% to 90% of those were seen once. Clones ranked in the top ten supply 8% to 10% of the sample.

Collaborating institutions collected whole blood in K2EDTA tubes following their own protocols. For TCRbeta analysis, collaborators shipped samples in one of three forms: frozen whole blood, isolated PBMCs, or DNA extracted from either of those sample types. What the work shows at the level of the full study, not this receptor alone: Clinical and demographic metadata were provided uncurated, with the amount varying by source and participant.

CDR1 and CDR2 were assigned from the germline V gene as MNHEY and SVGAGI. The CDR3 spans 15 residues, from the cysteine through the phenylalanine. The sequence is cut down to CDR3 DNA, 45 bases in frame from base 1. Deletion took 0 bases off V and 1 base off J, with a span of 9 bases between the germline ends. The chain joins TRBV6-5 to TRBJ1-1; a weak D assignment points to TRBD1 (6 bases agree). The sequence derives from a man in his fifties or sixties with active or convalescent COVID-19. Sequences were obtained from peripheral blood. CDR3 protein: CASSYSTGTNTEAFF. The base sequence is TGTGCCAGCAGTTACTCGACAGGTACGAACACTGAAGCTTTCTTT.